The 15 T cell receptor beta chains below all came from one sample that was sequenced in a study of T-cell memory formation after mild COVID-19. TCRdb reprocessed the 5' RACE reads via MiXCR and lists one record per CDR3 protein. The sample gives roughly 180,000 distinct CDR3 sequences, less than 20% of which show up once; roughly 3.9% is in the top ten. Sequences were obtained from PBMCs or a T cell subset sorted from them (not recorded which). These receptors all come from a man between 18 and 35 years old who had mild COVID-19 (a few samples of this study predate the infection). Cell type and time point are not known.

There are a few counts of this clonotype. This rearrangement joins TRBV4-3 to TRBJ2-1, with 10 bases fitting TRBD2. Trimming removed 1 base from V and 5 bases from J; junction bases left unmatched: 8. Per the germline V gene, CDR1 is LGHNA and CDR2 is YSLEER. The CDR3 has 17 residues. CDR3 coding DNA: TGCGCCAGCAGCCAAGCCCACGGACTAGCGGTAAACAATGAGCAGTTCTTC. It encodes CASSQAHGLAVNNEQFF.

The table lists this clonotype with a few counts. The chain employs TRBV4-3 and TRBJ1-1; D might be TRBD1 (5 bases). The CDR3 totals 14 residues. Germline values: CDR1 LGHNA, CDR2 YSLEER. V was cut by 4 bases and J by 6 bases, with 15 bases left in between. The CDR3: CASSPPGATAEAFF. DNA for the CDR3: TGCGCCAGCAGCCCTCCCGGGGCGACAGCTGAAGCTTTCTTT.

CDR3 nucleotide sequence: TGTGCCAGCAGTTTTTTCGACAGCCAAGAGACCCAGTACTTC. Protein sequence: CASSFFDSQETQYF. The rearrangement joins TRBV12-3 or TRBV12-4 to TRBJ2-5; D perhaps matches TRBD1 (5 bases). The V end was cut by 3 bases, the J end by 1 base, with 9 bases between. This CDR3 has 14 amino acids.

This clonotype was detected a few times. The V call is TRBV6-6, the J call TRBJ1-5; D gene ambiguous. CDR1 is MNHNY, CDR2 SVGAGI, per germline (reference sequence). V shed 2 bases and J shed 3 bases, with 11 bases lying between them. The CDR3 runs to 15 residues. CDR3 protein: CASSYRASNNQPQHF. CDR3 in DNA: TGTGCCAGCAGTTACCGGGCGAGTAACAATCAGCCCCAGCATTTT.

This clonotype was counted a few times. The chain links TRBV4-3 to TRBJ2-1, with TRBD1 matching 10 bases. The J segment lost 7 bases and the V segment lost 3 bases, leaving 3 bases of the junction unmatched. Germline CDR1 LGHNA, CDR2 YSLEER. The CDR3 contains 14 residues. CDR3 protein: CASSQGTGDNEQFF. The CDR3 nucleotides are TGCGCCAGCAGCCAGGGGACAGGGGATAATGAGCAGTTCTTC.

This clonotype was picked up a small number of times. This chain uses TRBV7-2 with TRBJ2-3; TRBD1 agrees at 8 bases. The trim removed 6 bases at V and 6 bases at J, leaving 5 bases unmatched. In germline, CDR1 is SGHTA, CDR2 FQGNSA. The CDR3 consists of 13 residues. CDR3 DNA sequence: TGTGCCAGCAGACAGGGGGGTTGGGATACGCAGTATTTT. It codes for CASRQGGWDTQYF. The variable domain in full, completed from reference TRBV7-2 and TRBJ2-3, reads GAGVSQSPSNKVTEKGKDVELRCDPISGHTALYWYRQSLGQGLEFLIYFQGNSAPDKSGLPSDRFSAERTGGSVSTLTIQRTQQEDSAVYLCASRQGGWDTQYFGPGTRLTVL.

V and J are TRBV7-9 and TRBJ2-1; possible D gene TRBD1, 5 bases. CDR1 and CDR2 from the germline V gene are SEHNR and FQNEAQ (reference sequence). This CDR3 comprises 17 residues. V lost 5 bases and J 6 bases, leaving 23 bases between the germline ends. The CDR3 nucleotides read TGTGCCAGCAGCCCTGGAAGGTTAGGGGTGCTGGTCAATGAGCAGTTCTTC. As protein: CASSPGRLGVLVNEQFF.

This clonotype was counted between two and nine times. The rearrangement links TRBV5-1 to TRBJ2-3; D gene uncertain. Germline V CDR1 and CDR2: SGHRS, YFSETQ. Trimming left V 2 bases short and J 0 bases short, with 7 bases between. The CDR3 consists of 14 residues. The CDR3 loop is CASSLARSTDTQYF. CDR3 DNA: TGCGCCAGCAGCTTAGCCAGAAGCACAGATACGCAGTATTTT.

The sample holds a few counts of this clonotype. V gene TRBV7-9 combines with J gene TRBJ2-3; D remains ambiguous. Trimming removed 6 bases at V and 2 bases at J, with 6 bases between. This CDR3 spans 12 amino acids. CDR1 and CDR2 from the germline V gene are SEHNR and FQNEAQ (reference sequence). CDR3 DNA sequence: TGTGCCAGCAGTCATAACACAGATACGCAGTATTTT. It codes for CASSHNTDTQYF. The whole variable domain, filled in from reference TRBV7-9 and TRBJ2-3, reads DTGVSQNPRHKITKRGQNVTFRCDPISEHNRLYWYRQTLGQGPEFLTYFQNEAQLEKSRLLSDRFSAERPKGSFSTLEIQRTEQGDSAMYLCASSHNTDTQYFGPGTRLTVL.

The V gene is TRBV20-1, the J gene TRBJ2-3; 13 nucleotides agree with TRBD2. J was trimmed by 5 bases and V by 6 bases; bases with no gene match: 8. Germline V gene data show CDR1 as DFQATT and CDR2 as SNEGSKA (reference sequence). The CDR3 covers 15 residues. Written as DNA, the CDR3 is TGCAGTGCGTTCACTAGCGGGGGGGCCAAAGATACGCAGTATTTT. Translating gives CSAFTSGGAKDTQYF.

The CDR3 reads CASSLAGGGNYNEQFF. DNA for the CDR3: TGTGCCAGCAGCTTAGCTGGCGGGGGGAACTACAATGAGCAGTTCTTC. This sequence joins TRBV7-2 and TRBJ2-1, with 8 nucleotides matching TRBD2. Germline lookup yields CDR1 SGHTA and CDR2 FQGNSA. V was pared by 0 bases and J by 3 bases, with 4 bases of the junction left unmatched. This CDR3 comprises 16 residues.

This clonotype was recorded a few times. The chain is built from TRBV7-2 and TRBJ2-7; 9 bases map to TRBD2. Germline V gene sequence: CDR1 SGHTA, CDR2 FQGNSA. J lost 0 bases, V lost 3 bases, and 6 bases had no gene match. The CDR3 is 16 amino acids. The CDR3 reads CASSFLAGASSYEQYF. CDR3 DNA: TGTGCCAGCAGCTTTTTAGCGGGGGCTAGCTCCTACGAGCAGTACTTC.

The J gene is TRBJ2-3, the V gene TRBV7-8; D unresolved. The CDR3 is made up of 19 amino acids. CDR1 is SGHVS and CDR2 is FQNEAQ in the germline V gene. V lost 2 bases, J lost 0 bases, and 21 bases lay in between. The CDR3: CASSLTIERHSTSTDTQYF. Written as DNA, the CDR3 is TGTGCCAGCAGCTTAACGATAGAAAGACACTCCACTAGCACAGATACGCAGTATTTT. The full variable domain, in which reference TRBV7-8 and TRBJ2-3 provide the parts outside the CDR3, is GAGVSQSPRYKVAKRGQDVALRCDPISGHVSLFWYQQALGQGPEFLTYFQNEAQLDKSGLPSDRFFAERPEGSVSTLKIQRTQQEDSAVYLCASSLTIERHSTSTDTQYFGPGTRLTVL.

The chain employs TRBV18 and TRBJ2-1; D not resolved. The CDR3 runs 13 residues. Looked up from germline, CDR1 is KGHSH and CDR2 is LQKENI. The V end lost 3 bases, the J end lost 7 bases, and 10 bases lay between the germline ends. The CDR3 is CASSPAEYNEQFF. In DNA, the CDR3 is TGTGCCAGCTCACCGGCGGAATATAATGAGCAGTTCTTC.

This clonotype came up a few times. The chain couples TRBV20-1 to TRBJ1-3; TRBD1 matches at 9 bases. The CDR3 contains 15 residues. In germline, CDR1 is DFQATT, CDR2 SNEGSKA (reference sequence). Trimming cost V 5 bases and J 3 bases; bases outside gene matches: 8. The CDR3 region has the DNA TGCAGTGCTCGTTACGGACAGGGGAATGGAAACACCATATATTTT. Protein product: CSARYGQGNGNTIYF.